Presented here are 6 T cell receptor beta chains from one specimen sequenced in a study of identical twins. TCRdb processed the 5' RACE reads anew with MiXCR; each CDR3 protein has one entry. This sample has some 900,000 distinct CDR3 sequences, with roughly an eighth found just once. These sequences were also reported in another study, on yellow fever vaccine responses in identical twins.

The sequenced sample consisted of PBMCs. These receptors were collected from a woman aged 18-29 years in good health.

This chain links TRBV5-1 with TRBJ2-3; no clear D. The V and J ends lost 4 bases and 5 bases respectively, with 11 bases between them. CDR1 and CDR2 from the germline V gene are SGHRS and YFSETQ. CDR3 length: 13 amino acids. The CDR3 loop is CASSEQLGDTQYF. The CDR3 bases are TGCGCCAGCAGCGAACAGCTTGGAGATACGCAGTATTTT.

The chain employs TRBV15 and TRBJ1-1, with no clear D. Trimming removed 8 bases from V and 4 bases from J, with 17 bases in between. The germline gives CDR1 LNHNV, CDR2 YYDKDF (reference sequence). The CDR3 spans 14 residues. Here the CDR3 DNA reads TGTGCCACCGCGCTGGACCGCTCGGGCACTGAAGCTTTCTTT. This encodes CATALDRSGTEAFF.

This clonotype was observed many times. The chain employs TRBV2 and TRBJ1-2; 8 positions agree with TRBD1. Germline CDR1 and CDR2: SNHLY and FYNNEI. V shed 10 bases, J shed 8 bases, and the junction held 12 bases outside the gene matches. The CDR3 spans 13 residues. For the CDR3, the DNA is TGTGCCAACCCGGCAGGACAGGGAGCGGGCTACACCTTC. Amino acid sequence: CANPAGQGAGYTF.

The chain is built from TRBV12-3 or TRBV12-4 and TRBJ2-5; 14 bases agree with TRBD2. The length of the CDR3 is 15 residues. Trimming at V came to 6 bases and at J to 5 bases, leaving 5 bases not matched to a gene. Here the CDR3 reads CASRTSGGVGETQYF. The CDR3 DNA is TGTGCCAGCAGGACTAGCGGGGGGGTGGGGGAGACCCAGTACTTC.

The chain links TRBV7-6 to TRBJ2-6; 7 bases map to TRBD2. Trimming cost V 1 base and J 1 base; bases outside gene matches: 7. The CDR3 totals 18 residues. The V gene's germline CDR1 is SGHVS and CDR2 FNYEAQ. CDR3 amino acids: CASSLGGGPLSGANVLTF. The CDR3 DNA reads as TGTGCCAGCAGCTTAGGGGGGGGTCCGTTATCTGGGGCCAACGTCCTGACTTTC.

This clonotype was recorded a few times. The chain combines TRBV2 with TRBJ1-2; D gene ambiguous. The CDR3 runs to 14 residues. Deletions cut 3 bases from V and 2 bases from J, with 10 bases between. CDR1 is SNHLY, CDR2 FYNNEI, per germline. CDR3 sequence (DNA): TGTGCCAGCAGTGATCAGGAGGAAAACTATGGCTACACCTTC. It yields the protein CASSDQEENYGYTF.